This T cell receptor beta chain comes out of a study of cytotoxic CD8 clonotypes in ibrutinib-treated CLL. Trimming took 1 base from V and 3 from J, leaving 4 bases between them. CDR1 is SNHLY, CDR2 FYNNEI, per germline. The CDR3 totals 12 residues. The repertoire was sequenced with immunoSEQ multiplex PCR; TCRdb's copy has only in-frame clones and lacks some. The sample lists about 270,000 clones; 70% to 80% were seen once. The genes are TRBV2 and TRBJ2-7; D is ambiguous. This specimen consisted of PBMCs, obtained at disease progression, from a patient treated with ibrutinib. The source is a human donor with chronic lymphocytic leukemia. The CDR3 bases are TGTGCCAGCAGTGAAGGAGGCTACGAGCAGTACTTC. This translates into CASSEGGYEQYF.